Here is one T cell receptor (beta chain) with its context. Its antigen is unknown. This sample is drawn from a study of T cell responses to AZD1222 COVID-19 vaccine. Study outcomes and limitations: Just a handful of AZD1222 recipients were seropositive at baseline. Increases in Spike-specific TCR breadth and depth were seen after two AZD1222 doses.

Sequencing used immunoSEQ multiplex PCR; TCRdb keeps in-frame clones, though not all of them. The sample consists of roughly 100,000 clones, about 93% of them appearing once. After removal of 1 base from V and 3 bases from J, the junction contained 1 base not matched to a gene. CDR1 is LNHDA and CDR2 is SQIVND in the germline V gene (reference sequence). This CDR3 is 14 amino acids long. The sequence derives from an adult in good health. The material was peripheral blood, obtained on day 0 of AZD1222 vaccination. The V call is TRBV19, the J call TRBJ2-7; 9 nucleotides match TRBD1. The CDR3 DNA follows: TGTGCCAGTAGTATAGCGGGACAGGGCTACGAGCAGTACTTC. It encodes CASSIAGQGYEQYF.